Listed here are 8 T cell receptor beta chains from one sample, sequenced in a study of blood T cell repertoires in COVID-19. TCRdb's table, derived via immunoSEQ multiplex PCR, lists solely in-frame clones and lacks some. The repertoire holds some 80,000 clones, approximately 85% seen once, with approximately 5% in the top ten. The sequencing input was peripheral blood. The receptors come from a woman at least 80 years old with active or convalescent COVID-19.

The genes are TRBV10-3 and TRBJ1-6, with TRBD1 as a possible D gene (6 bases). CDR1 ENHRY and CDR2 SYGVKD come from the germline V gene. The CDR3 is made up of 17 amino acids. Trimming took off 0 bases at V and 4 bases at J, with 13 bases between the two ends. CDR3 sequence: CAISESRTASYNSPLHF. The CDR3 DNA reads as TGTGCCATCAGTGAGTCGAGGACAGCTTCTTATAATTCACCCCTCCACTTT.

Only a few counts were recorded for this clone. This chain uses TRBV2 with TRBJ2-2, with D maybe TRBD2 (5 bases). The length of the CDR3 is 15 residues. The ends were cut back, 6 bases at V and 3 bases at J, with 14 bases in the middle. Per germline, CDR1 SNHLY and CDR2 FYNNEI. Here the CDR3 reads CASSINRRDTGELFF. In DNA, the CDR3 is TGTGCCAGCAGCATCAACCGGCGGGACACCGGGGAGCTGTTTTTT.

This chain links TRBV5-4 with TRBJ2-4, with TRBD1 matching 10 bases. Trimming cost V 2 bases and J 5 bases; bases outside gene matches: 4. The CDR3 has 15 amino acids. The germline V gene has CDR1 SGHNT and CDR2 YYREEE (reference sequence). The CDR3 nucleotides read TGTGCCAGCAGCTTCGGGGACAGGGGCCAAAACATTCAGTACTTC. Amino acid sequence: CASSFGDRGQNIQYF.

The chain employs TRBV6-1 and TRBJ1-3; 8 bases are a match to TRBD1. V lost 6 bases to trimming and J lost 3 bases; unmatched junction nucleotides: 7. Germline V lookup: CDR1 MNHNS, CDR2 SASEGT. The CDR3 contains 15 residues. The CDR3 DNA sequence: TGTGCCAGCAGAAGGGACAGGAGGGATGGAAACACCATATATTTT. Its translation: CASRRDRRDGNTIYF.

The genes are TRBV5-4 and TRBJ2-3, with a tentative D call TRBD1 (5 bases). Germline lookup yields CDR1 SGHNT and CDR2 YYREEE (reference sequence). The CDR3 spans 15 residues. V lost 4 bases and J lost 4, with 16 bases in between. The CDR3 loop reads CASSPLGPMADTQYF. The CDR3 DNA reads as TGTGCCAGCAGCCCTCTGGGGCCGATGGCAGATACGCAGTATTTT.

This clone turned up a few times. The CDR3 loop is CASSPRQSTNTEAFF. CDR3 sequence (DNA): TGTGCCAGCAGCCCTAGACAGTCCACCAACACTGAAGCTTTCTTT. This chain joins TRBV7-2 and TRBJ1-1; weak D call: TRBD1 (5 bases). V shed 5 bases and J shed 2 bases, with 15 bases lying between them. This CDR3 has 15 amino acids. The germline gives CDR1 SGHTA, CDR2 FQGNSA.

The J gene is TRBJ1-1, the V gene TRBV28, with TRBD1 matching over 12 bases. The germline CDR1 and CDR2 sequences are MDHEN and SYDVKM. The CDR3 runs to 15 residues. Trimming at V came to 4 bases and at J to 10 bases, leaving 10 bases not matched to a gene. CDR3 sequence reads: CASSSPAGTGGGAFF. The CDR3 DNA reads TGTGCCAGCAGTTCCCCGGCCGGGACAGGGGGCGGAGCTTTCTTT. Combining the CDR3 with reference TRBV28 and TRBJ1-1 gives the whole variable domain DVKVTQSSRYLVKRTGEKVFLECVQDMDHENMFWYRQDPGLGLRLIYFSYDVKMKEKGDIPEGYSVSREKKERFSLILESASTNQTSMYLCASSSPAGTGGGAFFGQGTRLTVV.

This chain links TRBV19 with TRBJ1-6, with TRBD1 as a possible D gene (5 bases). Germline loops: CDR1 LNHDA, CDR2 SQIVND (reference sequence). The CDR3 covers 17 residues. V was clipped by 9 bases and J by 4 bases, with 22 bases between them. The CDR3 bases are TGTGCCAGCTCCAACAGGCTCCTCGAAAGATATAATTCACCCCTCCACTTT. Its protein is CASSNRLLERYNSPLHF.